One and the same sample provided the 9 T cell receptor beta chains below, sequenced in a study of shared clonotypes between healthy human individuals. Assay used: immunoSEQ multiplex PCR; TCRdb lists only in-frame clones, some missing. In the table there are nearly 500,000 clones, about 79% of which are singletons. The sequencing input was PBMCs. The receptors derive from a woman between 35 and 50 years old in good health. Some clones in this sample may be carry-over from other donors' samples.

The chain uses TRBV14 and TRBJ1-1, with D uncertain. The CDR3 loop spans 15 amino acids. V was trimmed by 3 bases and J by 1 base, leaving 12 bases between them. Germline V gives CDR1 SGHDN, CDR2 FVKESK. The CDR3: CASSHHIGSNTEAFF. The CDR3 nucleotides read TGTGCCAGCAGCCATCATATCGGGTCGAACACTGAAGCTTTCTTT.

This rearrangement joins TRBV5-6 to TRBJ1-2; D unresolved. The V end was cut by 5 bases, the J end by 2 bases, with 19 bases between. The germline V gene has CDR1 SGHDT and CDR2 YYEEEE. CDR3 length: 16 residues. CDR3 in DNA: TGTGCCAGCAGAGCTCCCGGGGAACCATTAAACTATGGCTACACCTTC. This translates into CASRAPGEPLNYGYTF.

At least ten counts were recorded for this clone. The genes are TRBV7-9 and TRBJ2-7, with TRBD2 identical over 9 bases. There are 14 residues in the CDR3. Germline loops: CDR1 SEHNR, CDR2 FQNEAQ (reference sequence). Trimming removed 6 bases from V and 6 bases from J; junction bases left unmatched: 9. The CDR3 DNA reads TGTGCCAGCAGGCTTGGGACTAGCCAGCCCGAGCAGTACTTC. It is translated as CASRLGTSQPEQYF.

The rearrangement links TRBV7-2 to TRBJ2-7; D may correspond to TRBD1 or TRBD2 (5 bases each). This CDR3 comprises 16 residues. The V gene lost 6 bases and the J gene lost 4 bases, with 22 bases spanning the gap. Germline V CDR1 and CDR2: SGHTA, FQGNSA. The DNA of the CDR3 is TGTGCCAGCAGTTTACGCCTAGCAGGGTTGAGGTACGAGCAGTACTTC. Translated, it gives CASSLRLAGLRYEQYF. Looking up the rest from reference TRBV7-2 and TRBJ2-7 gives the full variable domain: GAGVSQSPSNKVTEKGKDVELRCDPISGHTALYWYRQSLGQGLEFLIYFQGNSAPDKSGLPSDRFSAERTGGSVSTLTIQRTQQEDSAVYLCASSLRLAGLRYEQYFGPGTRLTVT.

The chain's CDR3 is CASSLGRTAGSYFYNEQFF. The CDR3 nucleotides read TGCGCCAGCAGCTTGGGCCGAACAGCAGGCTCCTATTTTTACAATGAGCAGTTCTTC. This chain connects TRBV5-1 to TRBJ2-1; no clear D. The germline V gene encodes CDR1 SGHRS and CDR2 YFSETQ. Trimming stripped 0 bases from V and 4 bases from J, with 23 bases between. The CDR3 spans 19 residues.

The genes are TRBV27 and TRBJ2-7; weak D call: TRBD2 (6 bases). V lost 2 bases to trimming and J lost 1 base, with 9 bases between them. CDR1 and CDR2 from the germline V gene are MNHEY and SMNVEV (reference sequence). The CDR3 length is 14 residues. The CDR3: CASSLRRGSYEQYF. The CDR3 region has the DNA TGTGCCAGCAGTTTAAGGAGGGGATCCTACGAGCAGTACTTC.

In its sample, this clone was seen a few times. The rearrangement joins TRBV19 to TRBJ2-1, with 8 nucleotides matching TRBD2. The CDR3 runs to 15 residues. From germline, CDR1 is LNHDA and CDR2 SQIVND (reference sequence). V was clipped by 5 bases and J by 8 bases; unmatched bases: 11. DNA for the CDR3: TGTGCCAGTAGTCCCCAAGGGACTAGTTCGGATGAGCAGTTCTTC. Its translation: CASSPQGTSSDEQFF.

The chain employs TRBV7-9 and TRBJ2-7; TRBD2 matches 8 bases. Germline trimming cut 3 bases from V and 2 bases from J; bases unmatched to any gene: 3. Germline V gives CDR1 SEHNR, CDR2 FQNEAQ (reference sequence). This CDR3 comprises 14 residues. CDR3 coding DNA: TGTGCCAGCAGCTTCGGACTAGCCGCCTACGAGCAGTACTTC. Translating it yields CASSFGLAAYEQYF.

This clone was seen a handful of times. The J gene is TRBJ2-3, the V gene TRBV9; 8 nucleotides line up with TRBD2. Germline CDR1 SGDLS, CDR2 YYNGEE. The CDR3 is made up of 15 amino acids. V dropped 1 base and J dropped 4; count of bases not matched to a gene: 5. The DNA for the CDR3 is TGTGCCAGCAGCGTACGGGAGGGAGGACCAGATACGCAGTATTTT. Translation gives CASSVREGGPDTQYF.